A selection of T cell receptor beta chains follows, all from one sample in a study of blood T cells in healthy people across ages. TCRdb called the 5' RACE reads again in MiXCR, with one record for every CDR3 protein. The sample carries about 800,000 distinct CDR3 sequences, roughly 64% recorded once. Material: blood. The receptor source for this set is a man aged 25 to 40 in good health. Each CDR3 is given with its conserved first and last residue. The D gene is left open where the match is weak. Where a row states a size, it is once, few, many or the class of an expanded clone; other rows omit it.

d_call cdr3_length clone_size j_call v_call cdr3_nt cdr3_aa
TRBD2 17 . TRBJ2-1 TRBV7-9 TGTGCCAGCAGCATACCTAGCGGGGGGGCAACTTACAATGAGCAGTTCTTC CASSIPSGGATYNEQFF
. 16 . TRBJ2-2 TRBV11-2 TGTGCCAGCAGCTTAGAGGGGTCCGCGAACACCGGGGAGCTGTTTTTT CASSLEGSANTGELFF
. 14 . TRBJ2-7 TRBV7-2 TGTGCCAGCAGCTACCAAGCCGGGCCCCACGAGCAGTACTTC CASSYQAGPHEQYF
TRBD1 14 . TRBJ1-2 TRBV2 TGTGCCAGCAGTGTAACAGGGGAAATTTATGGCTACACCTTC CASSVTGEIYGYTF
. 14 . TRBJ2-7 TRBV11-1 TGTGCCAGCAGCCCCGTGGGGGGTCCCTACGAGCAGTACTTC CASSPVGGPYEQYF
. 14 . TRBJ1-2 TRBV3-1 TGTGCCAGCAGCCAAGCCCCCTCGGTTGGTGGCTACACCTTC CASSQAPSVGGYTF
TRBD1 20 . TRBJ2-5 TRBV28 TGTGCCAGCAGTTTTACGGACCTCGGACAGGGGGCTAACCTCCAAGAGACCCAGTACTTC CASSFTDLGQGANLQETQYF
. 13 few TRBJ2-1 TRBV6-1 TGTGCCAGCAGTGAGGAAGGTGGCAATGAGCAGTTCTTC CASSEEGGNEQFF
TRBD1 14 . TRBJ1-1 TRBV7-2 TGTGCCAGCAGCCAGGGACAGACGAACACTGAAGCTTTCTTT CASSQGQTNTEAFF
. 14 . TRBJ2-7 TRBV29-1 TGCAGCGTTTTTGACGGATTGCTCTCCTACGGGCAGTACTTC CSVFDGLLSYGQYF
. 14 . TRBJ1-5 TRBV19 TGTGCCAGTAGTATAGATGGGACCAATCAGCCCCAGCATTTT CASSIDGTNQPQHF
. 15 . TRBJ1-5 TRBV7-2 TGTGCCAGCAGCTTACCGGACAGATACAATCAGCCCCAGCATTTT CASSLPDRYNQPQHF
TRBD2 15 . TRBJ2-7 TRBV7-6 TGTGCCAGCAGCTCCACTAGCGGGGGATATAGCGAGCAGTACTTC CASSSTSGGYSEQYF
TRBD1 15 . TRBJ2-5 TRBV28 TGTGCCAGCCTGGGATCCGGGACAGGGGGAGAGACCCAGTACTTC CASLGSGTGGETQYF
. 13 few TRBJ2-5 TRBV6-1 TGTGCCAGTGAAACTAGCCGCCAAGAGACCCAGTACTTC CASETSRQETQYF
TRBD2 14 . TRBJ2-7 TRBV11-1 TGTGCCAGCAAACCAGCGGGAGGGCCTTACGAGCAGTACTTC CASKPAGGPYEQYF
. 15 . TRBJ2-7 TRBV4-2 TGTGCCAGCAGCCAAACCGGGACGACAACCTACGAGCAGTACTTC CASSQTGTTTYEQYF
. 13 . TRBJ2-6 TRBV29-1 TGCAGCATATCCGCCTCTGGGGCCAACGTCCTGACTTTC CSISASGANVLTF
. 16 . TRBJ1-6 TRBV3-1 TGTGCCAGCAGCCAAGGGGGAGGCGGAAATAATTCACCCCTCCACTTT CASSQGGGGNNSPLHF
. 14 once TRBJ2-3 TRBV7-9 TGTGCCAGCAGCCCAGACTATCAGACAGATACGCAGTATTTT CASSPDYQTDTQYF
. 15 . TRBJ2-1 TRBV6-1 TGTGCCAGCACCTCTCGGGCAGGGGCTAAGGGTGAGCAGTTCTTC CASTSRAGAKGEQFF
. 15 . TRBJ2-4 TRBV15 TGTGCCACCAGCAGAGATTGGCGGAGTGGGGATGAGCAGTACTTC CATSRDWRSGDEQYF
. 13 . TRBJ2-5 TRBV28 TGTGCCAGCAGTTTTTCAGGGCGGGAGACCCAGTACTTC CASSFSGRETQYF
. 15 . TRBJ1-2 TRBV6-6 TGTGCCAGCAGTTATCCGGGCAGGGGAATTGATGGCTACACCTTC CASSYPGRGIDGYTF
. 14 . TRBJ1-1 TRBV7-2 TGTGCCAGCAGGGGATATAATACAAACACTGAAGCTTTCTTT CASRGYNTNTEAFF
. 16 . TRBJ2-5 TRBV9 TGTGCCAGCAGCGTAGGTAGCAGGAGTCGGGGGGAGACCCAGTACTTC CASSVGSRSRGETQYF
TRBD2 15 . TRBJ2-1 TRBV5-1 TGCGCCAGCAGCCTGACTAGCGGGATAAACAATGAGCAGTTCTTC CASSLTSGINNEQFF
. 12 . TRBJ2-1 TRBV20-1 TGCAGTGCTAGAGGCAGAGGCTATGAGCAGTTCTTC CSARGRGYEQFF
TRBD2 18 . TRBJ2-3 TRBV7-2 TGTGCCCGCAGCCCAACGGGGTGGACTAGCGGAAGCACAGATACGCAGTATTTT CARSPTGWTSGSTDTQYF
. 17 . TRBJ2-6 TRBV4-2 TGTGCCAGCAGCCAAGCCCATCGGACAGCTGGGGCCAACGTCCTGACTTTC CASSQAHRTAGANVLTF
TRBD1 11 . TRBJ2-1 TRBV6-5 TGTGCCAGCAGTTCTCAGGGGGATCGGTTCTTC CASSSQGDRFF
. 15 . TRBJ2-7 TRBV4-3 TGCGCCAGCAGCCAAAGTCTGACGGAGTCCTACGAGCAGTACTTC CASSQSLTESYEQYF
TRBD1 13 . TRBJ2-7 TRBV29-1 TGCAGCGTTGACAGGGGGCGGATTGGCGAGCAGTACTTC CSVDRGRIGEQYF
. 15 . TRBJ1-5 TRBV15 TGTGCCACCAGCAGAGGTCCGGGGAACAATCAGCCCCAGCATTTT CATSRGPGNNQPQHF
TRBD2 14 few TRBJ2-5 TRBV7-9 TGTGCCAGCCGGCGGCTAGCGGACCAAGAGACCCAGTACTTC CASRRLADQETQYF
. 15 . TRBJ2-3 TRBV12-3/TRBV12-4 TGTGCCAGCAGCTACCGGGACCACGGAGCAGATACGCAGTATTTT CASSYRDHGADTQYF
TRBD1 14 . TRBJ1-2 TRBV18 TGTGCCAGCTCACCGTCCGGACAGGGCCAGGGCTACACCTTC CASSPSGQGQGYTF
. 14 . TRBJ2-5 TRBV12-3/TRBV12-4 TGTGCCAGCAGTTTAATCCCAGGACCAGAGACCCAGTACTTC CASSLIPGPETQYF
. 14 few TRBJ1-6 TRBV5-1 TGCGCCAGCAGCTTGGAACAGCTCAATTCACCCCTCCACTTT CASSLEQLNSPLHF
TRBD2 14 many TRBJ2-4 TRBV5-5 TGTGCCAGCAGCTTCGCTACGACTAGCAACATTCAGTACTTC CASSFATTSNIQYF
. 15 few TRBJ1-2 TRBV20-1 TGCAGTGCTAGGGCTGACAGGAGCCGGGACTATGGCTACACCTTC CSARADRSRDYGYTF
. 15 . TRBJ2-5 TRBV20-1 TGCAGTGCTAGAGGAGTGCTAGGACCTGCGGAGACCCTGTACTTC CSARGVLGPAETLYF
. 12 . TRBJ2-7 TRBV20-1 TGCAGTGCTATCGCCCACTCCTACGAGCAGTACTTC CSAIAHSYEQYF
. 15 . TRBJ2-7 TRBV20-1 TGCAGTGCTAGAAGTCCAGCGGAAGTCTCCTACGAGCAGTACTTC CSARSPAEVSYEQYF
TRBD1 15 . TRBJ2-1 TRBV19 TGTGCCAGTAGTCCGCGACAGGGCACGATCAATGAGCAGTTCTTC CASSPRQGTINEQFF
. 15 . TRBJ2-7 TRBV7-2 TGTGCCAGCAGCCCACCACGGGACGGCTCCTACGAGCAGTACTTC CASSPPRDGSYEQYF
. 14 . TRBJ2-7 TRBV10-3 TGTGCCATCAGTGTTGGTGGGGGCTCCTACGAGCAGTACTTC CAISVGGGSYEQYF
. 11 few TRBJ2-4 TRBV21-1 TGTGCCAGGGGGAGCGGAAACATTCAGTACTTC CARGSGNIQYF
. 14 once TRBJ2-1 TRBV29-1 TGCAGCGTTGAAGGCCAGGGGTTTGACAATGAGCAGTTCTTC CSVEGQGFDNEQFF
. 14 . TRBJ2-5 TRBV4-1 TGCGCCAGCAGCCAAGATGCCTGGGCTGAGACCCAGTACTTC CASSQDAWAETQYF
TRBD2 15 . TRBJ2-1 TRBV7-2 TGTGCCAGCAGGTACACTAGCGTATCCTACAATGAGCAGTTCTTC CASRYTSVSYNEQFF
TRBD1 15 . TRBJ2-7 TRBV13 TGTGCCAGCAGCTTGGGTCGGCAGGGGGCCTACGAGCAGTACTTC CASSLGRQGAYEQYF
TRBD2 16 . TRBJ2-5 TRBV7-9 TGTGCCAACAGCTTTAAGGCAGGGAGGGATAAAGAGACCCAGTACTTC CANSFKAGRDKETQYF